This T cell receptor (beta chain) was observed in a study of blood T cell repertoires in COVID-19. Looking at the study overall: The United States, Italy and Spain provided the acute and convalescent COVID-19 samples. T cells, B-cell-depleted T cells, or PBMCs provided the cDNA or gDNA that served as material.

Seattle patients were enrolled while actively infected and followed longitudinally. The V end was cut by 4 bases, the J end by 1 base, with 8 bases between. This CDR3 contains 13 residues. Germline V gene sequence: CDR1 SQVTM, CDR2 ANQGSEA. Original processing methods: Amplified reference gene primers provided the basis for estimating nucleated cell counts. The table came from immunoSEQ multiplex PCR; TCRdb's copy has only in-frame clones and leaves some out. The DNA gave D and trimming, while V, J and clone size come from that table. The profile shows roughly 440,000 clones, more than 70% of them singletons.

The rearrangement uses TRBV29-1 and TRBJ1-3; the D is unclear. The sequencing sample was made of peripheral blood. This receptor was taken from a woman aged 45-59 years with COVID-19, enrolled during active disease. The CDR3 region is CSVAWTSGNTIYF. The CDR3 DNA is TGCAGCGTTGCGTGGACTTCTGGAAACACCATATATTTT.